These 7 T cell receptor beta chains originate from one sample sequenced in a study of shared T cell receptors in the human thymus. The method was immunoSEQ multiplex PCR; TCRdb's version includes in-frame clones alone and lacks a portion of them. The repertoire holds about 380,000 clones, 85% to 95% seen once, with roughly 0.021% in the top ten. The material sequenced was thymocytes. All receptors come from a human donor.

J is TRBJ1-3 and V is TRBV28, with D unclear. The CDR3 is 16 residues long. Deletions cut 9 bases from V and 0 bases from J, with 18 bases between. Per the germline V gene, CDR1 is MDHEN and CDR2 is SYDVKM. The CDR3 loop reads CASSARPIFSGNTIYF. The CDR3 DNA reads TGTGCCAGTTCAGCGCGGCCGATATTCTCTGGAAACACCATATATTTT.

The table lists this clone with a count of one. The V and J genes are TRBV30 and TRBJ1-2; 9 bases are shared with TRBD1. Looked up from germline, CDR1 is GTSNPN and CDR2 is SVGIG (reference sequence). The CDR3 runs to 13 residues. V gave up 5 bases and J gave up 5 bases; unmatched junction bases: 6. As DNA, the CDR3 is TGTGCCTGGTTACAGGGGGCAACTTATGGCTACACCTTC. Protein: CAWLQGATYGYTF.

V is TRBV15 and J is TRBJ2-1; TRBD2 agrees at 12 bases. Germline loops: CDR1 LNHNV, CDR2 YYDKDF (reference sequence). The CDR3 spans 19 residues. The V gene end was trimmed by 0 bases and the J gene end by 6 bases; junction bases not matched to a gene: 12. This CDR3 is CATSREILAGGLIGNEQFF. The CDR3 region has the DNA TGTGCCACCAGCAGAGAGATCCTAGCGGGAGGGCTGATAGGCAATGAGCAGTTCTTC.

This sequence joins TRBV7-9 and TRBJ2-1; possibly TRBD1 for D (5 bases). CDR3 length: 15 residues. V shed 5 bases and J shed 9 bases, with 20 bases lying between them. Germline loops: CDR1 SEHNR, CDR2 FQNEAQ (reference sequence). The CDR3 region is CASSLVAEQRGEQFF. CDR3 sequence (DNA): TGTGCCAGCAGCCTGGTAGCTGAACAAAGGGGTGAGCAGTTCTTC. The full variable domain, in which reference TRBV7-9 and TRBJ2-1 provide the parts outside the CDR3, is DTGVSQNPRHKITKRGQNVTFRCDPISEHNRLYWYRQTLGQGPEFLTYFQNEAQLEKSRLLSDRFSAERPKGSFSTLEIQRTEQGDSAMYLCASSLVAEQRGEQFFGPGTRLTVL.

The CDR3 nucleotides are TGTGCCAGCAGCTTGTGGGGAACTAATGAAAAACTGTTTTTT. Translation: CASSLWGTNEKLFF. The chain recombines TRBV5-6 with TRBJ1-4; D is ambiguous. The CDR3 is made up of 14 amino acids. Per germline, CDR1 SGHDT and CDR2 YYEEEE. Trimming removed 1 base at V and 1 base at J, with 5 bases between.

This clone is a singleton in its sample. This rearrangement joins TRBV29-1 to TRBJ2-1, with 15 bases fitting TRBD2. The germline gives CDR1 SQVTM, CDR2 ANQGSEA. Trimming took 1 base from V and 4 from J; bases not matched to a gene: 11. The CDR3 consists of 19 residues. CDR3 DNA sequence: TGCAGCGTTGAAGTTCAGAGGACTAGCGGGAGGGCGCGTTACAATGAGCAGTTCTTC. Translated, it gives CSVEVQRTSGRARYNEQFF.

V gene TRBV4-1 combines with J gene TRBJ2-3; D may correspond to TRBD1 or TRBD2 (5 bases each). Trimming stripped 4 bases from V and 1 base from J, with 12 bases between. This CDR3 is built from 15 residues. CDR1 is MGHRA and CDR2 is YSYEKL in the germline V gene. The CDR3 reads CASSLLGRGTDTQYF. CDR3 DNA: TGCGCCAGCAGCCTCTTGGGGCGGGGCACAGATACGCAGTATTTT.